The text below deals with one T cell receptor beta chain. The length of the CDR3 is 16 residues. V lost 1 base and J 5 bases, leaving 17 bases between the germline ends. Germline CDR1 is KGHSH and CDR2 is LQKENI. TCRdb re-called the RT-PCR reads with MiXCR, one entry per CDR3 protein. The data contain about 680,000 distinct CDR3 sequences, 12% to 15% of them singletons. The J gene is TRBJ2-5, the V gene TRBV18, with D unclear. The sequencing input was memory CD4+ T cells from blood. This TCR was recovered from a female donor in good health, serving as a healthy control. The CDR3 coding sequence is TGTGCCAGCTCACCACAGGGCCCGGGCCTTGGGGAGACCCAGTACTTC. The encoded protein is CASSPQGPGLGETQYF.